This T cell receptor beta chain was recovered during a study of T cells expressing NK-cell markers. Study overall: Each TCR beta repertoire originated in sorted T cells that were CD3+CD56+NKG2C+, CD3+CD56+NKG2C- or CD3+CD56-NKG2C+. Seven HCMV-seropositive donors and one seronegative donor made up the eight sequenced donors.

Notes on this clonotype: Its antigen is unidentified.

Whole-study findings and limits: Each of 5 to 7 donors carried dominant NKG2C+ clonotypes accounting for about 1.0-7.0% of CD8+ T cells. Whether the expanded NKG2C+ T cell clones recognized HCMV remained unclear.

TCRdb re-called the 5' RACE reads and shows each CDR3 protein once, DNA omitted. This listing includes 300,000 to 500,000 distinct CDR3 sequences. This CDR3 is 13 amino acids long. Germline CDR1 and CDR2: DFQATT and SNEGSKA (reference sequence). Sequencing used blood T cells: a sorted CD56 or NKG2C T cell subset, CD4+ or CD8+ T cells, or bulk PBMC T cells (not recorded which). The chain uses TRBV20-1 and TRBJ2-5. This TCR came from a woman between 45 and 60 years old in good health. The CDR3 spells CSAISKYQETQYF.